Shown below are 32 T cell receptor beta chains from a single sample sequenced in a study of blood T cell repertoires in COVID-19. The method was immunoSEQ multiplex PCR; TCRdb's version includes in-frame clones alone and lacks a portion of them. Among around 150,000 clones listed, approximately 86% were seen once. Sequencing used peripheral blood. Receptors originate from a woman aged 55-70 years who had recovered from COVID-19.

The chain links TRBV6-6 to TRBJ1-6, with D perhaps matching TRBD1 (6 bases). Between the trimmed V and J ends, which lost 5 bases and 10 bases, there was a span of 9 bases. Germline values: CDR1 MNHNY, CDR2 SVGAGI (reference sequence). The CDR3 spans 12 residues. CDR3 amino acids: CASSDRNSPLHF. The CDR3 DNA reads TGTGCCAGCAGTGACAGGAACTCACCCCTCCACTTT.

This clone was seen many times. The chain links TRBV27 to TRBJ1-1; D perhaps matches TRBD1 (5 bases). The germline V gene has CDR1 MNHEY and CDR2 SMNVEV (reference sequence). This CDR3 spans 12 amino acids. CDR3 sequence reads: CAAGVGGTEAFF. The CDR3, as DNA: TGTGCGGCGGGGGTAGGAGGAACTGAAGCTTTCTTT.

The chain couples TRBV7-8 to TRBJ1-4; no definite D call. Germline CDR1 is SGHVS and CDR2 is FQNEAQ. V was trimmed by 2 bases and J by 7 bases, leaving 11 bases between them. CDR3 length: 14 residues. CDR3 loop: CASSLTRVGEKLFF. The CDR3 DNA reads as TGTGCCAGCAGCTTAACTAGGGTTGGTGAAAAACTGTTTTTT.

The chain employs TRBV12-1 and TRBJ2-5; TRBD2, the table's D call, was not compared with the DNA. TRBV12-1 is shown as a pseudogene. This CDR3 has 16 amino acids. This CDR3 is CASSSAGGKSEETQYF. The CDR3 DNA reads TGTGCCAGCAGCTCAGCGGGGGGGAAGTCAGAGGAGACCCAGTACTTC.

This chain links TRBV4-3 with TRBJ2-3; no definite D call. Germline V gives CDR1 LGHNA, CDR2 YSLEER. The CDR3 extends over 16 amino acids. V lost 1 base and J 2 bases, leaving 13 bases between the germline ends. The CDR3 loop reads CASSQGSSYYTDTQYF. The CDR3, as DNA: TGCGCCAGCAGCCAAGGGTCGTCATACTACACAGATACGCAGTATTTT.

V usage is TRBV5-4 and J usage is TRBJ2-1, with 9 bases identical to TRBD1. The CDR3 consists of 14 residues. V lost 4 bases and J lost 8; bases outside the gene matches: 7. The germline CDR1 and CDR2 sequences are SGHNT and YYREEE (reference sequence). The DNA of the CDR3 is TGTGCCAGCAGCACGGGACAGGGTAGGGATGAGCAGTTCTTC. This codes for CASSTGQGRDEQFF.

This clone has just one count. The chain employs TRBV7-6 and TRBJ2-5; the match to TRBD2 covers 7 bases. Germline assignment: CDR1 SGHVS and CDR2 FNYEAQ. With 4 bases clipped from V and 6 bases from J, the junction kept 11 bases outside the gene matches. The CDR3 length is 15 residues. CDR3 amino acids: CASSSRAGEFQTQYF. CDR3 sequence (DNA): TGTGCCAGCAGCTCCCGGGCGGGGGAATTTCAGACCCAGTACTTC.

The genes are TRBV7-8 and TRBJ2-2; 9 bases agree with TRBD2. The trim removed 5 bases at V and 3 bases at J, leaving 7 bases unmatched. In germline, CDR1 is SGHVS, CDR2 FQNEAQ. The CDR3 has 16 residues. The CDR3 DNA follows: TGTGCCAGCAGCACAGGACTAGCGATAGACACCGGGGAGCTGTTTTTT. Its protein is CASSTGLAIDTGELFF.

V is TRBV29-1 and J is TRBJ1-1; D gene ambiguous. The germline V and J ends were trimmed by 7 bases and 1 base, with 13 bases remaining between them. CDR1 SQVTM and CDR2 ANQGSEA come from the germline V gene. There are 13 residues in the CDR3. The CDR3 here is CSAETQENTEAFF. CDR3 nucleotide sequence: TGCAGCGCCGAGACGCAGGAGAACACTGAAGCTTTCTTT.

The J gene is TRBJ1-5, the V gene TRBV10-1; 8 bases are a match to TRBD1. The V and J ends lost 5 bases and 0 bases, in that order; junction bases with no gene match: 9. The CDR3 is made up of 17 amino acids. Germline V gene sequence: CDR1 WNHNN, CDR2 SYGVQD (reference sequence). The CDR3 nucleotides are TGCGCCAGCAGTAGACAGGGGAAGACTCATAGCAATCAGCCCCAGCATTTT. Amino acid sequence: CASSRQGKTHSNQPQHF.

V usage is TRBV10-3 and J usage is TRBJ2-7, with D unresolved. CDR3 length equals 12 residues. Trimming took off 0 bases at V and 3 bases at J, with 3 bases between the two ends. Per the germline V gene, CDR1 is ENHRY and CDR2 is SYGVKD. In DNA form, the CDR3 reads TGTGCCATCAGTGAGTCCCGCTACGAGCAGTACTTC. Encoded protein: CAISESRYEQYF.

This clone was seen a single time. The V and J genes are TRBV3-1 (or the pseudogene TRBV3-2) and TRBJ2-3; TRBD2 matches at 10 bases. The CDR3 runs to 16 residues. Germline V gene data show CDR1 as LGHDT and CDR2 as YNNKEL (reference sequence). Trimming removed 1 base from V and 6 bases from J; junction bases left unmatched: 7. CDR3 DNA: TGTGCCAGCAGCCAAGGTCGAGCGGGGGGGCCGGATACGCAGTATTTT. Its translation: CASSQGRAGGPDTQYF.

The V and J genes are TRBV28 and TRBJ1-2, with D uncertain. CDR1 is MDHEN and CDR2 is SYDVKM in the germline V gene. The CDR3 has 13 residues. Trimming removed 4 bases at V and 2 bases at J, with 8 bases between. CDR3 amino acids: CASSYERNYGYTF. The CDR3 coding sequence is TGTGCCAGCAGTTATGAGAGGAACTATGGCTACACCTTC.

CDR3: CASSFQAGGTDTQYF. The CDR3 coding sequence is TGTGCCAGCAGCTTTCAAGCGGGGGGCACAGATACGCAGTATTTT. The gene calls are TRBV7-9 and TRBJ2-3, with 8 bases aligning to TRBD2. CDR1 and CDR2 (germline): SEHNR, FQNEAQ (reference sequence). J was trimmed by 1 base and V by 3 bases; bases with no gene match: 3. CDR3 length equals 15 residues.

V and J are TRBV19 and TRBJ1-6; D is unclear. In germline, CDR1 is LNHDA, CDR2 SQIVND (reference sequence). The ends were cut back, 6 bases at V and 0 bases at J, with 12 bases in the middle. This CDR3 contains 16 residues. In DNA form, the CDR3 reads TGTGCCAGTAGGATCCAAGGGAGCTCCTATAATTCACCCCTCCACTTT. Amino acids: CASRIQGSSYNSPLHF. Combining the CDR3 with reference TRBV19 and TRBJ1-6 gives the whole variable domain DGGITQSPKYLFRKEGQNVTLSCEQNLNHDAMYWYRQDPGQGLRLIYYSQIVNDFQKGDIAEGYSVSREKKESFPLTVTSAQKNPTAFYLCASRIQGSSYNSPLHFGNGTRLTVT.

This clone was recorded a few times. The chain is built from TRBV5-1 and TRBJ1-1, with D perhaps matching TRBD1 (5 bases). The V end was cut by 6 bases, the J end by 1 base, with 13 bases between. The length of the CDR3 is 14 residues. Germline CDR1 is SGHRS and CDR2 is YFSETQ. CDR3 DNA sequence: TGCGCCAGCAACGGGGGATCTACGAACACTGAAGCTTTCTTT. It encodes CASNGGSTNTEAFF.

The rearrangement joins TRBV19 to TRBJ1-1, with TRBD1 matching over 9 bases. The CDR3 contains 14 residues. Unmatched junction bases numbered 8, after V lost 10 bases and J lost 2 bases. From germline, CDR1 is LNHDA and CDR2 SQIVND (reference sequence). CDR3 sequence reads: CATARDRANTEAFF. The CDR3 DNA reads TGTGCCACCGCCCGGGACAGGGCTAACACTGAAGCTTTCTTT.

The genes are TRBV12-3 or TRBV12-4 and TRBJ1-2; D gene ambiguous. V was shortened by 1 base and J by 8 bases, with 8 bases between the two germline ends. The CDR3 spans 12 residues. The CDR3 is CASSLEQHGYTF. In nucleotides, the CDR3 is TGTGCCAGCAGTTTAGAACAACACGGCTACACCTTC.

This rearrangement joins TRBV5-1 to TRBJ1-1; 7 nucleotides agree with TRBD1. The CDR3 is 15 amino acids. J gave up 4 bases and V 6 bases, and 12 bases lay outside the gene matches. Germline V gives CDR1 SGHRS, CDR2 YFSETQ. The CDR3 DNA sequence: TGCGCCAGCACCACGACAGGGCGCGAGAGCACTGAAGCTTTCTTT. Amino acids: CASTTTGRESTEAFF.

The chain's CDR3 is CASSAGTRRFGDTQYF. CDR3 sequence (DNA): TGTGCCAGCAGTGCCGGGACTAGAAGGTTCGGGGATACGCAGTATTTT. The V gene is TRBV6-1, the J gene TRBJ2-3; 8 nucleotides match TRBD2. The J segment lost 6 bases and the V segment lost 4 bases, leaving 12 bases of the junction unmatched. From germline, CDR1 is MNHNS and CDR2 SASEGT. The CDR3 runs to 16 residues.

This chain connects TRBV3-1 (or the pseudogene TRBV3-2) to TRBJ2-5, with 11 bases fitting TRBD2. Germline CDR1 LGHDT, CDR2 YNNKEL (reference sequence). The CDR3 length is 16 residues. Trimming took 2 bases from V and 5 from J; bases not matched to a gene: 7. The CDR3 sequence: CASSQFSGGALETQYF. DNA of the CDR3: TGTGCCAGCAGCCAATTTAGCGGGGGGGCCCTTGAGACCCAGTACTTC.

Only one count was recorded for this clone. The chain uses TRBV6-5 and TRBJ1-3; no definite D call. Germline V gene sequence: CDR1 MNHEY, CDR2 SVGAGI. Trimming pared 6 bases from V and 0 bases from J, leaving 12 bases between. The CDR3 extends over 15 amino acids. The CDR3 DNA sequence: TGTGCCAGCAGGCGCCTTACAGTCTCTGGAAACACCATATATTTT. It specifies CASRRLTVSGNTIYF.

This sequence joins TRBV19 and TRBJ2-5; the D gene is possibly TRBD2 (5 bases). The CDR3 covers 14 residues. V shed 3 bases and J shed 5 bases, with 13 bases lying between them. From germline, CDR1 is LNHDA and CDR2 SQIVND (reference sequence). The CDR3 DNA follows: TGTGCCAGTAGTATTCGTCCGGGATTGGAGACCCAGTACTTC. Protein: CASSIRPGLETQYF. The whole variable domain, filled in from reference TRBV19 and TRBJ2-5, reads DGGITQSPKYLFRKEGQNVTLSCEQNLNHDAMYWYRQDPGQGLRLIYYSQIVNDFQKGDIAEGYSVSREKKESFPLTVTSAQKNPTAFYLCASSIRPGLETQYFGPGTRLLVL.

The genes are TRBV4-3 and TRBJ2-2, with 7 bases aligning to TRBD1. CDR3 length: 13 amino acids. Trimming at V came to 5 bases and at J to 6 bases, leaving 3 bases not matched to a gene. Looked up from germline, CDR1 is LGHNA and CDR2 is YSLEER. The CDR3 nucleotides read TGCGCCAGCAGCATACAGGGGTCCGGGGAGCTGTTTTTT. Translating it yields CASSIQGSGELFF.

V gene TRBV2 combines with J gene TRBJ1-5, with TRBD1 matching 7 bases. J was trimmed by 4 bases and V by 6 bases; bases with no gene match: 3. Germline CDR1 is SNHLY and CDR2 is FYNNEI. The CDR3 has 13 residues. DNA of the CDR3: TGTGCCAGCAGACAGACAGGGAATCAGCCCCAGCATTTT. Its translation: CASRQTGNQPQHF.

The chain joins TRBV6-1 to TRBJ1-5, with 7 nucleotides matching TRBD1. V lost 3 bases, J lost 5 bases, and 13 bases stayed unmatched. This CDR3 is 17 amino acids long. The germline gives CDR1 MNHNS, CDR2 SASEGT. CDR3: CASSDYGTALGDQPQHF. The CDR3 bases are TGTGCCAGCAGTGACTACGGGACAGCCCTCGGGGATCAGCCCCAGCATTTT.

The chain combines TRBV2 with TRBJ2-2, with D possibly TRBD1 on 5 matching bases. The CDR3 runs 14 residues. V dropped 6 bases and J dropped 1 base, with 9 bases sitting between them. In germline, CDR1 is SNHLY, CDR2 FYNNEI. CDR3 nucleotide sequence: TGTGCCAGCAGAATAACAGGGAACACCGGGGAGCTGTTTTTT. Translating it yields CASRITGNTGELFF.

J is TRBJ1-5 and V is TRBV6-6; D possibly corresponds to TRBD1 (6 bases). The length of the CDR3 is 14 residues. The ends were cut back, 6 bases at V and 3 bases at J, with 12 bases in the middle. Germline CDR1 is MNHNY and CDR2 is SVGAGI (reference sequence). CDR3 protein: CASSTGQPNQPQHF. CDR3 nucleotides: TGTGCCAGCAGCACCGGACAGCCCAATCAGCCCCAGCATTTT.

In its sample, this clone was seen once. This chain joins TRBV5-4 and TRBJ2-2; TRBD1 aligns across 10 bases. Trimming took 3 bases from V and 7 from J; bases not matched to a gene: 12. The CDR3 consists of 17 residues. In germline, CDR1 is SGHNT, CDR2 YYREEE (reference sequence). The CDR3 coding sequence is TGTGCCAGCAGCTCAGCCCTCGGGACAGGGGTCTTCGGGGAGCTGTTTTTT. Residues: CASSSALGTGVFGELFF.

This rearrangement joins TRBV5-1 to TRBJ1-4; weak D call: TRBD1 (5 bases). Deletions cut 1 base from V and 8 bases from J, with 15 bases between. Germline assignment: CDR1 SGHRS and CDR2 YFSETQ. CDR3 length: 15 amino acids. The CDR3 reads CASSLKGQGGEKLFF. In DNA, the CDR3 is TGCGCCAGCAGCTTGAAAGGGCAGGGCGGCGAAAAACTGTTTTTT.

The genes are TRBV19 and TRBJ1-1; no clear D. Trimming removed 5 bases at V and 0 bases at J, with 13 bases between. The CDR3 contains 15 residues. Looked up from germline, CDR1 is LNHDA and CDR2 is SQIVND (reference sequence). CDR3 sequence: CASSPRGSMNTEAFF. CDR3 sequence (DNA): TGTGCCAGTAGTCCCCGAGGGAGCATGAACACTGAAGCTTTCTTT.

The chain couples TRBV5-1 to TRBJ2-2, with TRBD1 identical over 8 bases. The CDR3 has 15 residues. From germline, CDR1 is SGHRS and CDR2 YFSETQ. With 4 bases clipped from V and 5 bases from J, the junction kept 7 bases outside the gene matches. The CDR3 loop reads CASSIQGGGTGELFF. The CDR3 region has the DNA TGCGCCAGCAGCATACAGGGGGGAGGAACCGGGGAGCTGTTTTTT.